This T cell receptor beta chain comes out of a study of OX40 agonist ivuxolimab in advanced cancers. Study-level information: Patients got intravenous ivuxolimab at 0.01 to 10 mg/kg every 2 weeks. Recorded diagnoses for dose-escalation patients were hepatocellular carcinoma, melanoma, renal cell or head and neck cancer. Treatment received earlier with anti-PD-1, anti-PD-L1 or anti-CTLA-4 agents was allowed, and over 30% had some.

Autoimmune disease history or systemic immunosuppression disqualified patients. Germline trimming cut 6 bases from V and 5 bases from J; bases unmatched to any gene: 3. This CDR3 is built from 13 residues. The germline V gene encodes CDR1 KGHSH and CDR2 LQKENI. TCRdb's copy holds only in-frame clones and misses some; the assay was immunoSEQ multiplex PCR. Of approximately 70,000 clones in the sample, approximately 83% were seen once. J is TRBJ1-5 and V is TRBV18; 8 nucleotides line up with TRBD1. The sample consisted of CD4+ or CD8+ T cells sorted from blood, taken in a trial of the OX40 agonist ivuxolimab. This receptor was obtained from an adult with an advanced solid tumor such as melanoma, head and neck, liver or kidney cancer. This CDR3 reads CASSGQGDQPQHF. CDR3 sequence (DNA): TGTGCCAGCTCCGGACAGGGAGATCAGCCCCAGCATTTT.